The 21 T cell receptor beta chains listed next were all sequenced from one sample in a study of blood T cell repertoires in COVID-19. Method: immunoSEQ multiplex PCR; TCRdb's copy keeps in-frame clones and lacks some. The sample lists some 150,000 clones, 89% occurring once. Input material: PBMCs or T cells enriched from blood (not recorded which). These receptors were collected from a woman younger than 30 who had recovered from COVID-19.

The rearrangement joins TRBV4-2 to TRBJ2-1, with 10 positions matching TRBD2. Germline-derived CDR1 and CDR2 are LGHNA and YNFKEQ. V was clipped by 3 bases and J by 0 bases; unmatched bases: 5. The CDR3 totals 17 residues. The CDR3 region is CASSHSGTSDSYNEQFF. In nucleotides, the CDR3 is TGTGCCAGCAGCCATTCCGGGACTAGCGACTCCTACAATGAGCAGTTCTTC.

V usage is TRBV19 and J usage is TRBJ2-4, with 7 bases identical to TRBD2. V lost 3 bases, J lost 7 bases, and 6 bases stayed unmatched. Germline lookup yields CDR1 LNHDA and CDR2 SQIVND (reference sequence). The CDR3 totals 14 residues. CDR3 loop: CASSMRASGNIQYF. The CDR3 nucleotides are TGTGCCAGTAGTATGCGGGCTAGCGGTAACATTCAGTACTTC.

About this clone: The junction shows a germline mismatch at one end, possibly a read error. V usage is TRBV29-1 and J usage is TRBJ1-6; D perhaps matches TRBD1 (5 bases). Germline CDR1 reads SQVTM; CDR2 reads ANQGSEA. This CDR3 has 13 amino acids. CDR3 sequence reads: CSVEVGRGSPLHF. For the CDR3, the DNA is TGCAGCGTCGAAGTTGGTAGGGGTTCACCCCTCCACTTT. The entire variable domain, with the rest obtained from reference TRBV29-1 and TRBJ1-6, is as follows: SAVISQKPSRDICQRGTSLTIQCQVDSQVTMMFWYRQQPGQSLTLIATANQGSEATYESGFVIDKFPISRPNLTFSTLTVSNMSPEDSSIYLCSVEVGRGSPLHFGNGTRLTVT.

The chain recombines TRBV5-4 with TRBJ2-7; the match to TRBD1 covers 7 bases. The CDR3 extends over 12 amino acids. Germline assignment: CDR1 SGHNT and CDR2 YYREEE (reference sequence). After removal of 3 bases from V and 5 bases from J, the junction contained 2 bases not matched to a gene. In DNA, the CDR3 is TGTGCCAGCAGCTCCGACAGGGACGAGCAGTACTTC. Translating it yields CASSSDRDEQYF.

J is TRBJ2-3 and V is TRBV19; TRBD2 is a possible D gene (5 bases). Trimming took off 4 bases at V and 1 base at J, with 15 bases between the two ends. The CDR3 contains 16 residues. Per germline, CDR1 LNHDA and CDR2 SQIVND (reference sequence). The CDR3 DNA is TGTGCCAGTAGTACCGGACTCTGGGCGGGCACAGATACGCAGTATTTT. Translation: CASSTGLWAGTDTQYF.

The CDR3 here is CASSLPKRKPNTGELFF. CDR3 in DNA: TGCGCCAGCAGCTTACCCAAGCGGAAACCGAACACCGGGGAGCTGTTTTTT. The chain couples TRBV5-1 to TRBJ2-2, with D possibly matching TRBD2 (5 bases). V was trimmed by 2 bases and J by 0 bases, leaving 14 bases between them. The CDR3 loop spans 17 amino acids. Germline lookup yields CDR1 SGHRS and CDR2 YFSETQ.

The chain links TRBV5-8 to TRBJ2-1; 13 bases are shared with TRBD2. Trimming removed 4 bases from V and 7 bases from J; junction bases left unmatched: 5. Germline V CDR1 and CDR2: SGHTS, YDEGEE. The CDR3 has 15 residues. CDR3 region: CASSQLAGGKNEQFF. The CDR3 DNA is TGTGCCAGCAGCCAACTAGCGGGAGGGAAAAATGAGCAGTTCTTC.

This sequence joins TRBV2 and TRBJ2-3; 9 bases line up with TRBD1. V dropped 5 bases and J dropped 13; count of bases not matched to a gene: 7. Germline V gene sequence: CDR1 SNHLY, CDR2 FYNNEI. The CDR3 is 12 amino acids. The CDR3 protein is CASSLRDRVKYF. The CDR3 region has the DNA TGTGCCAGCAGTCTCCGGGACAGGGTTAAGTATTTT.

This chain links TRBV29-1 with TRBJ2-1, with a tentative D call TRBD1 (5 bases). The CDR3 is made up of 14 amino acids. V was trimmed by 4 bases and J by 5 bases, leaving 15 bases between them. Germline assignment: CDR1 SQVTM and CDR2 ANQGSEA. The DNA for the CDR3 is TGCAGCGTTGGACTCACAGGTATAAACAATGAGCAGTTCTTC. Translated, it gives CSVGLTGINNEQFF.

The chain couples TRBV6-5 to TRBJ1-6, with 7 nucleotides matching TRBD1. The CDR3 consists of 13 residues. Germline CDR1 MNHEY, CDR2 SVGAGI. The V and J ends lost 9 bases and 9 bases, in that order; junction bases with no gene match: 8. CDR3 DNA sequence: TGTGCCAGTGCGACAGGGATCGGTTCACCCCTCCACTTT. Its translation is CASATGIGSPLHF.

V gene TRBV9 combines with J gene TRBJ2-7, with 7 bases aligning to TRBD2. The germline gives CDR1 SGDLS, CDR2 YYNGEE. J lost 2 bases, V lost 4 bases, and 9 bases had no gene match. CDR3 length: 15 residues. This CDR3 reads CASSPSGGRAYEQYF. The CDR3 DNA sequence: TGTGCCAGCAGCCCCTCTGGAGGGAGGGCCTACGAGCAGTACTTC.

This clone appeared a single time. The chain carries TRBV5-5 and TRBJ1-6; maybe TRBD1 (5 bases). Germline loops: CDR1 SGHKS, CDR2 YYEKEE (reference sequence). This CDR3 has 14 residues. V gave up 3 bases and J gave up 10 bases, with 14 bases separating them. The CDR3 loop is CASSSTDSRSPLHF. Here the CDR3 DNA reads TGTGCCAGCAGCTCGACAGACTCGCGCTCACCCCTCCACTTT.

CDR3 DNA sequence: TGTGCCAGCAGCCGCCGGGCTAGCGTGAACACCGGGGAGCTGTTTTTT. Protein sequence: CASSRRASVNTGELFF. The V call is TRBV14, the J call TRBJ2-2, with D possibly TRBD2 on 6 matching bases. The germline V and J ends were trimmed by 4 bases and 1 base, with 13 bases remaining between them. The CDR3 is 16 residues long. The germline V gene has CDR1 SGHDN and CDR2 FVKESK.

CDR3 nucleotides: TGTGCCACCAGCAGAAGGGCGGGAGCGGGTACCACAGATACGCAGTATTTT. Its protein product is CATSRRAGAGTTDTQYF. The chain couples TRBV15 to TRBJ2-3, with 7 bases that match TRBD2. V lost 2 bases to trimming and J lost 2 bases; unmatched junction nucleotides: 10. The CDR3 is made up of 17 amino acids. Germline CDR1 LNHNV, CDR2 YYDKDF (reference sequence).

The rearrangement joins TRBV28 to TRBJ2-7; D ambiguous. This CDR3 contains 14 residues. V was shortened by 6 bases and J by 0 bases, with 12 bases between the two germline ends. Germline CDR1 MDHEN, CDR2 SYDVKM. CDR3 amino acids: CASSQRRSSYEQYF. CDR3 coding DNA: TGTGCCAGCAGCCAGAGGCGGAGCTCCTACGAGCAGTACTTC.

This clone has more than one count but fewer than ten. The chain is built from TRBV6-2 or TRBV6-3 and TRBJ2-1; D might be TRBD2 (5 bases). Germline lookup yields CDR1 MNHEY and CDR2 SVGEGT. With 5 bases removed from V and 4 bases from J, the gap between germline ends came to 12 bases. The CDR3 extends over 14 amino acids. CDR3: CASSGLLAYNEQFF. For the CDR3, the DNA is TGTGCCAGCAGTGGCCTTCTAGCTTACAATGAGCAGTTCTTC.

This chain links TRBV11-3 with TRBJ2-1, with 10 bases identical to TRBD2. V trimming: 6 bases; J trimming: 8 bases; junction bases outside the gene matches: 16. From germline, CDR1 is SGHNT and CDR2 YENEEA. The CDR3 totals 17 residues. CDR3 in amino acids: CASRPRGSSGSRDEQFF. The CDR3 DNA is TGTGCCAGCAGGCCCCGAGGTTCTAGCGGGAGTCGGGATGAGCAGTTCTTC.

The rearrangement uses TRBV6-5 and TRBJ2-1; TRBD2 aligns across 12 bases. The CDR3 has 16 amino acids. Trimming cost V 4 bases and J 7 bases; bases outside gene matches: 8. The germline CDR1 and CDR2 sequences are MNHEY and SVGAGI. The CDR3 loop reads CASSSATSGSTNEQFF. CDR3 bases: TGTGCCAGCAGTTCCGCGACTAGCGGGAGTACAAATGAGCAGTTCTTC.

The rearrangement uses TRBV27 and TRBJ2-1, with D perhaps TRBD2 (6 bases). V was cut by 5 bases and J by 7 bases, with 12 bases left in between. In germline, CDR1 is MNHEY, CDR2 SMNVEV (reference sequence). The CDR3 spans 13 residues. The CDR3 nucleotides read TGTGCCAGCAGTCCCGCGGGGCTAAATGAGCAGTTCTTC. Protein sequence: CASSPAGLNEQFF.

CDR3: CASRKVGGPEKLFF. Written as DNA, the CDR3 is TGTGCCAGCCGAAAAGTTGGAGGGCCAGAAAAACTGTTTTTT. The gene calls are TRBV13 and TRBJ1-4; the D is unclear. The CDR3 is made up of 14 amino acids. Germline CDR1 reads PRHDT; CDR2 reads FYEKMQ (reference sequence). Trimming removed 8 bases at V and 8 bases at J, with 18 bases between.

The CDR3 DNA follows: TGTGCCAGCTCAACAATTGGAGGACAGATACTTAGCTCCTACGAGCAGTACTTC. Residues: CASSTIGGQILSSYEQYF. The rearrangement uses TRBV18 and TRBJ2-7, with D tentatively TRBD1 (6 bases). V was cut by 5 bases and J by 0 bases, with 23 bases left in between. This CDR3 is 18 amino acids long. CDR1 is KGHSH and CDR2 is LQKENI in the germline V gene.